This T cell receptor beta chain was captured in a study of blood T cell repertoires in COVID-19. At the level of the study: Material from acute and convalescent COVID-19 was sourced from the United States, Italy and Spain. From T cells, B-cell-depleted T cells, or PBMCs came the material, which was cDNA or gDNA.

Generated by immunoSEQ multiplex PCR, the TCRdb table keeps only in-frame clones and is missing some. The sample includes under 200,000 clones, 82% of them seen just once. While infection was still active, Seattle patients were enrolled and then followed longitudinally. The CDR3 runs 15 residues. Per germline, CDR1 LNHDA and CDR2 SQIVND (reference sequence). Between the trimmed V and J ends, which lost 4 bases and 7 bases, there was a span of 19 bases. In this sample, this clone turned up a few times. Material for sequencing was peripheral blood. The V call is TRBV19, the J call TRBJ1-2, with D possibly TRBD1 on 5 matching bases. This clonotype originated in a woman in her sixties with COVID-19, enrolled during active disease. The CDR3 here is CASSTNLGGLSGYTF. The CDR3 DNA reads TGTGCCAGTAGTACAAATCTCGGGGGATTGAGTGGCTACACCTTC.